This passage covers 16 T cell receptor beta chains from one sample sequenced in a study of T cells in Graves' hyperthyroidism and ophthalmopathy. The TCR beta CDR3 regions underwent amplification using RNA transcripts as the source. An initial round of RT-PCR targeting the TCR CDR3 relied on the HTBI primer set. TCRdb independently ran MiXCR on the multiplex PCR reads; one entry per CDR3 protein. The table has about 410,000 distinct CDR3 sequences, roughly 15% seen once. Sequenced material: blood. All receptors come from a man aged 18 to 30 with Graves' ophthalmopathy.

This clonotype occurred many times. The chain couples TRBV2 to TRBJ1-2, with 7 nucleotides matching TRBD1. V was clipped by 7 bases and J by 2 bases; unmatched bases: 10. Germline CDR1 and CDR2: SNHLY and FYNNEI. The CDR3 has 15 amino acids. The CDR3 bases are TGTGCCAGCACCCTTATGACAGGGAAAAACTATGGCTACACCTTC. Its protein is CASTLMTGKNYGYTF.

This clonotype was counted ten times or more. CDR3 in DNA: TGCAGCGTTGAGGGGACAGGGAACACCGGGGAGCTGTTTTTT. This sequence encodes CSVEGTGNTGELFF. The chain is built from TRBV29-1 and TRBJ2-2; 8 positions match TRBD1. V lost 3 bases, J lost 1 base, and 1 base stayed unmatched. In germline, CDR1 is SQVTM, CDR2 ANQGSEA. CDR3 size: 14 residues.

A few counts support this clonotype. The chain's CDR3 is CSVERTGGPGELFF. The CDR3 DNA is TGCAGCGTTGAAAGGACAGGGGGCCCCGGGGAGCTGTTTTTT. This sequence joins TRBV29-1 and TRBJ2-2, with 11 bases lining up with TRBD1. Per the germline V gene, CDR1 is SQVTM and CDR2 is ANQGSEA. The CDR3 runs 14 residues. Trimming at V came to 2 bases and at J to 6 bases, leaving 2 bases not matched to a gene.

In this sample, this clonotype turned up many times. This rearrangement joins TRBV20-1 to TRBJ2-3; D is possibly TRBD2 (5 bases). This CDR3 has 16 residues. CDR1 DFQATT and CDR2 SNEGSKA come from the germline V gene (reference sequence). V lost 0 bases to trimming and J lost 2 bases, with 15 bases between them. The CDR3 region is CSARDLTGMDTDTQYF. CDR3 nucleotides: TGCAGTGCTAGAGATTTAACGGGGATGGACACAGATACGCAGTATTTT.

The table lists this clonotype with many counts. The rearrangement joins TRBV13 to TRBJ1-6; D not certain. Trimming took 4 bases from V and 0 from J, leaving 13 bases between them. This CDR3 is 17 amino acids long. The V gene's germline CDR1 is PRHDT and CDR2 FYEKMQ (reference sequence). In DNA, the CDR3 is TGTGCCAGCAGCTCCTCGCCGCATAGCTCCTATAATTCACCCCTCCACTTT. Residues: CASSSSPHSSYNSPLHF.

This clonotype turned up a few times. V is TRBV27 and J is TRBJ2-7; D is possibly TRBD2 (6 bases). CDR3 length: 14 residues. Germline values: CDR1 MNHEY, CDR2 SMNVEV (reference sequence). V was trimmed by 3 bases and J by 1 base, leaving 10 bases between them. The chain's CDR3 is CASSFFSGSYEQYF. In DNA, the CDR3 is TGTGCCAGCAGTTTTTTTAGCGGTTCCTACGAGCAGTACTTC.

This clonotype was recorded at least ten times. This chain connects TRBV18 to TRBJ2-5; the D gene is possibly TRBD2 (5 bases). This CDR3 has 13 amino acids. Germline V CDR1 and CDR2: KGHSH, LQKENI. Trimming shortened V by 4 bases and J by 2 bases, and 8 bases separated the two germline ends. The CDR3: CASSLGEQETQYF. In DNA form, the CDR3 reads TGTGCCAGCTCACTCGGGGAGCAAGAGACCCAGTACTTC.

The V call is TRBV19, the J call TRBJ1-2; D remains unclear. The CDR3 contains 12 residues. The germline CDR1 and CDR2 sequences are LNHDA and SQIVND (reference sequence). Trimming cost V 6 bases and J 6 bases, with 11 bases left between them. The CDR3 DNA is TGTGCCAGTAGCACTCCGGGAGATGGCTACACCTTC. It encodes CASSTPGDGYTF.

As regards this clonotype: A much larger clone is a single base away; this may be a read error. The chain carries TRBV11-1 and TRBJ2-1; 7 bases are shared with TRBD2. This CDR3 has 17 residues. The V segment lost 2 bases and the J segment 7 bases; nucleotides outside the gene matches: 14. CDR1 SGHAT and CDR2 FQDESV come from the germline V gene (reference sequence). CDR3 nucleotide sequence: TGTGCCAGCAGCTTATCAACGGGAGGCTGTATGGGGAATGAGCAGTTCTTC. Amino acid sequence: CASSLSTGGCMGNEQFF.

The V gene is TRBV15, the J gene TRBJ1-5; D possibly corresponds to TRBD1 (5 bases). CDR3 size: 15 residues. V was cut by 3 bases and J by 7 bases, with 16 bases left in between. CDR1 is LNHNV and CDR2 is YYDKDF in the germline V gene (reference sequence). CDR3 protein: CATSSDAWGYQPQHF. CDR3 coding DNA: TGTGCCACCAGCAGTGACGCGTGGGGGTACCAGCCCCAGCATTTT. Complete variable domain (other parts from reference TRBV15 and TRBJ1-5): DAMVIQNPRYQVTQFGKPVTLSCSQTLNHNVMYWYQQKSSQAPKLLFHYYDKDFNNEADTPDNFQSRRPNTSFCFLDIRSPGLGDTAMYLCATSSDAWGYQPQHFGDGTRLSIL.

This clonotype was observed a few times. V usage is TRBV27 and J usage is TRBJ2-2; the D gene is possibly TRBD2 (5 bases). The CDR3 is made up of 15 amino acids. The germline V gene has CDR1 MNHEY and CDR2 SMNVEV (reference sequence). V was trimmed by 7 bases and J by 5 bases, leaving 17 bases between them. CDR3 sequence: CASNSRGHGTGELFF. CDR3 DNA sequence: TGTGCCAGCAACTCCCGGGGTCACGGGACCGGGGAGCTGTTTTTT.

The table lists this clonotype with many counts. V gene TRBV2 combines with J gene TRBJ2-3, with 10 positions matching TRBD2. CDR3 length: 15 amino acids. CDR1 is SNHLY, CDR2 FYNNEI, per germline. V shed 9 bases and J 4 bases; nucleotides not matched to a gene: 10. The CDR3 DNA follows: TGTGCCAGTATTGGGCGGACTAGCGGTTCAGATACGCAGTATTTT. Encoded protein: CASIGRTSGSDTQYF.

This clonotype came up many times. This chain joins TRBV20-1 and TRBJ1-6; TRBD1 might be the D (5 bases). The CDR3 consists of 15 residues. CDR1 DFQATT and CDR2 SNEGSKA come from the germline V gene (reference sequence). V was shortened by 1 base and J by 8 bases, with 15 bases between the two germline ends. CDR3 in DNA: TGCAGTGCTAGAGTAGGTGCAGGGTCTGATTCACCCCTCCACTTT. Protein: CSARVGAGSDSPLHF.

Many counts were recorded for this clonotype. V usage is TRBV20-1 and J usage is TRBJ1-1; D unclear. From germline, CDR1 is DFQATT and CDR2 SNEGSKA (reference sequence). Trimming took off 3 bases at V and 1 base at J, with 6 bases between the two ends. The CDR3 runs 12 residues. The CDR3 sequence: CSASQPNTEAFF. CDR3 nucleotide sequence: TGCAGTGCTAGCCAGCCGAACACTGAAGCTTTCTTT.

This clonotype appeared many times. The CDR3 sequence is CASSTGRGAYGYTF. The CDR3 nucleotides read TGTGCCAGCAGCACCGGACGGGGGGCCTATGGCTACACCTTC. The chain joins TRBV9 to TRBJ1-2; D is perhaps TRBD1 (6 bases). This CDR3 is built from 14 residues. With 4 bases removed from V and 4 bases from J, the gap between germline ends came to 14 bases. Germline CDR1 reads SGDLS; CDR2 reads YYNGEE.

In its sample, this clonotype was seen many times. The CDR3 DNA follows: TGTGCCAGCAGCTGGGGGCAGGCAAGTAGCACAGATACGCAGTATTTT. Translating gives CASSWGQASSTDTQYF. The chain joins TRBV7-2 to TRBJ2-3; D might be TRBD1 (6 bases). This CDR3 has 16 amino acids. Germline V gives CDR1 SGHTA, CDR2 FQGNSA. Trimming stripped 4 bases from V and 0 bases from J, with 14 bases between. Full variable domain (missing parts from reference TRBV7-2 and TRBJ2-3): GAGVSQSPSNKVTEKGKDVELRCDPISGHTALYWYRQSLGQGLEFLIYFQGNSAPDKSGLPSDRFSAERTGGSVSTLTIQRTQQEDSAVYLCASSWGQASSTDTQYFGPGTRLTVL.